One sample yielded the 30 T cell receptor beta chains listed below, sequenced in a study of CD8 T cells in Susac syndrome. RNA, at about 0.45 to 1 ug, was reverse transcribed with random hexamers. TCRdb reprocessed the immunoSEQ multiplex PCR reads with MiXCR, giving one entry per CDR3 protein. The repertoire has some 120,000 distinct CDR3 sequences, more than 85% of them found once; the top ten carry roughly 0.3%. Source material: CD8+ T cells from PBMCs. These TCRs come from a human donor with multiple sclerosis.

The chain uses TRBV7-3 and TRBJ2-7; maybe TRBD2 (5 bases). Trimming left V 3 bases short and J 1 base short, with 7 bases between. Looked up from germline, CDR1 is SGHTA and CDR2 is FQGTGA. The CDR3 length is 13 residues. The CDR3 nucleotides are TGTGCCAGCAGCTTGCCGGGGTCCTACGAGCAGTACTTC. Translating gives CASSLPGSYEQYF. The full variable domain, its missing parts supplied by reference TRBV7-3 and TRBJ2-7, is GAGVSQTPSNKVTEKGKYVELRCDPISGHTALYWYRQSLGQGPEFLIYFQGTGAADDSGLPNDRFFAVRPEGSVSTLKIQRTERGDSAVYLCASSLPGSYEQYFGPGTRLTVT.

The chain has TRBV7-9 and TRBJ2-2; D may be TRBD1 or TRBD2 (5 bases each). This CDR3 region has 14 residues. Trimming removed 2 bases from V and 6 bases from J, with 10 bases in between. Germline values: CDR1 SEHNR, CDR2 FQNEAQ (reference sequence). CDR3 loop: CASSLQGAAGELFF. The CDR3 nucleotides read TGTGCCAGCAGCTTACAGGGAGCTGCCGGGGAGCTGTTTTTT.

This chain joins TRBV4-1 and TRBJ2-7, with 8 positions matching TRBD2. The CDR3 spans 15 residues. Germline CDR1 MGHRA, CDR2 YSYEKL. V trimming: 3 bases; J trimming: 2 bases; junction bases outside the gene matches: 6. CDR3: CASSQTRLATYEQYF. In DNA, the CDR3 is TGCGCCAGCAGCCAGACCCGACTAGCGACCTACGAGCAGTACTTC.

The chain recombines TRBV5-4 with TRBJ1-1; TRBD1 matches 10 bases. V was clipped by 2 bases and J by 3 bases; unmatched bases: 4. The CDR3 is made up of 15 amino acids. Per the germline V gene, CDR1 is SGHNT and CDR2 is YYREEE (reference sequence). As DNA, the CDR3 is TGTGCCAGCAGCTTTCGGACAGGGGGAGACACTGAAGCTTTCTTT. This codes for CASSFRTGGDTEAFF.

The chain links TRBV12-3 or TRBV12-4 to TRBJ2-3, with a weak D call TRBD1 (5 bases). The CDR3 covers 15 residues. Trimming cost V 5 bases and J 1 base, with 13 bases left between them. The CDR3 DNA reads TGTGCCAGCAGTCCCCGGACCAGGGGCACAGATACGCAGTATTTT. This encodes CASSPRTRGTDTQYF.

This chain uses TRBV4-1 with TRBJ2-1; 12 bases are a match to TRBD2. This CDR3 is built from 19 residues. The V gene end was trimmed by 4 bases and the J gene end by 8 bases; junction bases not matched to a gene: 18. CDR1 is MGHRA, CDR2 YSYEKL, per germline. The CDR3 protein is CASSPLAGGIPPDHDEQFF. The CDR3 bases are TGCGCCAGCAGCCCCCTAGCGGGGGGGATTCCCCCAGACCACGATGAGCAGTTCTTC.

V gene TRBV7-2 combines with J gene TRBJ2-7, with D perhaps matching TRBD2 (6 bases). CDR1 SGHTA and CDR2 FQGNSA come from the germline V gene. V gave up 5 bases and J gave up 3 bases, with 14 bases separating them. The CDR3 is made up of 14 amino acids. CDR3 amino acids: CASSLAGTLYEQYF. CDR3 nucleotide sequence: TGTGCCAGCAGCCTGGCCGGGACTCTCTACGAGCAGTACTTC.

The J gene is TRBJ1-1, the V gene TRBV29-1; possible D gene TRBD1, 5 bases. Germline V gene data show CDR1 as SQVTM and CDR2 as ANQGSEA. CDR3 size: 13 residues. The V end lost 3 bases, the J end lost 4 bases, and 12 bases lay between the germline ends. The CDR3 sequence is CSVEGERSTEAFF. CDR3 sequence (DNA): TGCAGCGTTGAGGGGGAACGGAGCACTGAAGCTTTCTTT. Full variable domain (rest looked up from reference TRBV29-1 and TRBJ1-1): SAVISQKPSRDICQRGTSLTIQCQVDSQVTMMFWYRQQPGQSLTLIATANQGSEATYESGFVIDKFPISRPNLTFSTLTVSNMSPEDSSIYLCSVEGERSTEAFFGQGTRLTVV.

The chain uses TRBV4-1 and TRBJ2-3, with 7 bases fitting TRBD1. Germline values: CDR1 MGHRA, CDR2 YSYEKL. V was pared by 1 base and J by 2 bases, with 3 bases of the junction left unmatched. The CDR3 has 15 amino acids. In DNA, the CDR3 is TGCGCCAGCAGCCAAGTGGACAGGTCCACAGATACGCAGTATTTT. It translates to CASSQVDRSTDTQYF.

The V gene is TRBV13, the J gene TRBJ2-7; D is unclear. This CDR3 comprises 14 residues. The ends were cut back, 6 bases at V and 4 bases at J, with 16 bases in the middle. Germline CDR1 PRHDT, CDR2 FYEKMQ (reference sequence). The DNA of the CDR3 is TGTGCCAGCAGTCGAGCCCGAGAACCGTACGAGCAGTACTTC. As protein: CASSRAREPYEQYF.

The chain employs TRBV27 and TRBJ2-2; tentatively, D is TRBD2 (6 bases). This CDR3 is built from 14 residues. The germline V and J ends were trimmed by 2 bases and 6 bases, with 10 bases remaining between them. Germline CDR1 reads MNHEY; CDR2 reads SMNVEV (reference sequence). The CDR3 nucleotides are TGTGCCAGCAGTTTAGGAGGGACCGCCGGGGAGCTGTTTTTT. Residues: CASSLGGTAGELFF.

The chain is built from TRBV7-2 and TRBJ2-3, with 8 bases that match TRBD2. CDR1 is SGHTA and CDR2 is FQGNSA in the germline V gene. V lost 5 bases to trimming and J lost 8 bases; unmatched junction nucleotides: 18. This CDR3 is 17 amino acids long. CDR3 bases: TGTGCCAGCAGCCCCCAGGTTGCGGGAGGTTCCACTGCTACGCAGTATTTT. This codes for CASSPQVAGGSTATQYF.

Only one count was recorded for this clonotype. CDR3 in amino acids: CASTLGGGSGYTF. DNA of the CDR3: TGTGCCAGCACCTTGGGGGGTGGGTCTGGCTACACCTTC. The chain carries TRBV12-3 or TRBV12-4 and TRBJ1-2, with D possibly matching TRBD1 (5 bases). The CDR3 consists of 13 residues. Trimming took 7 bases from V and 7 from J, leaving 16 bases between them.

This sequence joins TRBV23-1 and TRBJ2-3; 7 positions match TRBD1. TRBV23-1 is an ORF, and what it does is uncertain. The length of the CDR3 is 18 residues. The ends lost 2 bases at V and 4 bases at J; junction bases unmatched: 15. The DNA of the CDR3 is TGCGCCAGCAGTCAAACAGGGGCACAGGGGCCATCCCCAGATACGCAGTATTTT. Translation gives CASSQTGAQGPSPDTQYF.

The chain employs TRBV29-1 and TRBJ2-3; 10 bases align to TRBD1. Germline CDR1 is SQVTM and CDR2 is ANQGSEA. The CDR3 sequence is 17 residues long. Trimming cost V 7 bases and J 0 bases; bases outside gene matches: 13. CDR3: CSAPDRGSRSSTDTQYF. CDR3 in DNA: TGCAGCGCCCCGGACAGGGGGTCCCGATCTAGCACAGATACGCAGTATTTT.

The rearrangement links TRBV7-9 to TRBJ2-7; D is perhaps TRBD1 (7 bases). Looked up from germline, CDR1 is SEHNR and CDR2 is FQNEAQ (reference sequence). The V end lost 1 base, the J end lost 5 bases, and 9 bases lay between the germline ends. CDR3 length: 13 residues. DNA of the CDR3: TGTGCCAGCAGCTTAGGCAGGGGGGACGAGCAGTACGTC. This sequence encodes CASSLGRGDEQYV.

The V call is TRBV29-1, the J call TRBJ1-2; 12 nucleotides align to TRBD1. CDR3 length: 16 amino acids. J gave up 4 bases and V 5 bases, and 11 bases lay outside the gene matches. Germline values: CDR1 SQVTM, CDR2 ANQGSEA. CDR3 DNA: TGCAGCGTTACCGGGACAGGGGGCAAAATAGGCTATGGCTACACCTTC. Translated: CSVTGTGGKIGYGYTF.

V usage is TRBV11-2 and J usage is TRBJ2-4; 7 bases fit TRBD1. The CDR3 is made up of 18 amino acids. The germline CDR1 and CDR2 sequences are SGHAT and FQNNGV. V was clipped by 5 bases and J by 5 bases; unmatched bases: 18. DNA for the CDR3: TGTGCCAGCAGCCCCCGAAACCTTGGGACAGAGCAACAAAACATTCAGTACTTC. Translated: CASSPRNLGTEQQNIQYF.

Comment on this clonotype: A read error may produce the germline difference seen at one junction end. The chain links TRBV19 to TRBJ2-5; 8 nucleotides align to TRBD1. The CDR3 is 15 amino acids. Germline V gene sequence: CDR1 LNHDA, CDR2 SQIVND (reference sequence). CDR3 in amino acids: CASSLDRGPTETQYF. The CDR3 DNA is TGTGCCAGTAGTCTAGACAGGGGCCCCACTGAGACCCAGTACTTC.

The chain combines TRBV10-3 with TRBJ2-3; TRBD2 aligns across 7 bases. Germline CDR1 and CDR2: ENHRY and SYGVKD. The CDR3 covers 16 residues. The V and J ends lost 7 bases and 3 bases, in that order; junction bases with no gene match: 13. This CDR3 reads CAIKPGLSSSTDTQYF. The CDR3, as DNA: TGTGCCATCAAGCCGGGACTATCATCCAGTACAGATACGCAGTATTTT.

This sequence joins TRBV7-9 and TRBJ1-4; 9 bases fit TRBD1. The CDR3 has 17 residues. Germline V lookup: CDR1 SEHNR, CDR2 FQNEAQ (reference sequence). The ends lost 5 bases at V and 0 bases at J; junction bases unmatched: 7. CDR3 sequence (DNA): TGTGCCAGCAGCACCTCGGGACAGGGATCAACTAATGAAAAACTGTTTTTT. Its protein is CASSTSGQGSTNEKLFF. The full variable domain, its missing parts supplied by reference TRBV7-9 and TRBJ1-4, is DTGVSQNPRHKITKRGQNVTFRCDPISEHNRLYWYRQTLGQGPEFLTYFQNEAQLEKSRLLSDRFSAERPKGSFSTLEIQRTEQGDSAMYLCASSTSGQGSTNEKLFFGSGTQLSVL.

The chain links TRBV7-9 to TRBJ1-2, with TRBD1 matching over 8 bases. Trimming took 5 bases from V and 8 from J; bases not matched to a gene: 7. CDR1 SEHNR and CDR2 FQNEAQ come from the germline V gene (reference sequence). The CDR3 is made up of 13 amino acids. The CDR3: CASSQRQGTGYTF. The CDR3 nucleotides read TGTGCCAGCAGCCAAAGACAGGGGACCGGCTACACCTTC.

This chain joins TRBV5-6 and TRBJ1-3, with D perhaps matching TRBD1 (6 bases). CDR3 length: 17 residues. The V and J ends lost 1 base and 0 bases respectively, with 14 bases between them. Per the germline V gene, CDR1 is SGHDT and CDR2 is YYEEEE. CDR3 DNA sequence: TGTGCCAGCAGCTTGAAGTGGTTGGACAGCTCTGGAAACACCATATATTTT. Protein sequence: CASSLKWLDSSGNTIYF.

The CDR3 DNA is TGCGCCAGCAGCTTGCTTGGACATTCCGGGCGGGGAACCCAAGAGACCCAGTACTTC. Translation gives CASSLLGHSGRGTQETQYF. The gene calls are TRBV5-1 and TRBJ2-5, with D perhaps TRBD2 (6 bases). The CDR3 sequence is 19 residues long. The germline V and J ends were trimmed by 1 base and 1 base, with 23 bases remaining between them. Germline V gene data show CDR1 as SGHRS and CDR2 as YFSETQ.

The chain has TRBV12-3 or TRBV12-4 and TRBJ1-5; possibly TRBD1 for D (5 bases). The CDR3 has 14 residues. V was cut by 3 bases and J by 7 bases, with 13 bases left in between. CDR3 coding DNA: TGTGCCAGCAGTTTGTCAGGGATACGGCAGCCCCAGCATTTT. It codes for CASSLSGIRQPQHF.

The gene calls are TRBV5-6 and TRBJ2-7, with D tentatively TRBD2 (5 bases). Trimming took 3 bases from V and 0 from J, leaving 16 bases between them. Germline loops: CDR1 SGHDT, CDR2 YYEEEE. This CDR3 comprises 16 residues. CDR3 sequence: CASSSNGVASSYEQYV. The CDR3 DNA is TGTGCCAGCAGCTCCAACGGGGTAGCGAGCTCCTACGAGCAGTACGTC.

This clonotype came up once. The chain uses TRBV29-1 and TRBJ1-2, with 11 bases lining up with TRBD1. Per germline, CDR1 SQVTM and CDR2 ANQGSEA. The J segment lost 4 bases and the V segment lost 4 bases, leaving 8 bases of the junction unmatched. This CDR3 is 15 amino acids long. Here the CDR3 DNA reads TGCAGCGTTGCGAACCCCGGACAGGGGGCCTATGGCTACACCTTC. Residues: CSVANPGQGAYGYTF.

This chain connects TRBV29-1 to TRBJ1-1, with D unclear. The V and J ends lost 8 bases and 0 bases respectively, with 22 bases between them. Germline V gene sequence: CDR1 SQVTM, CDR2 ANQGSEA. The length of the CDR3 is 16 residues. CDR3: CSSQDSRGAMNTEAFF. Here the CDR3 DNA reads TGCAGCTCCCAGGACTCCCGGGGAGCAATGAACACTGAAGCTTTCTTT.

V usage is TRBV9 and J usage is TRBJ2-5; 7 bases fit TRBD1. V lost 4 bases to trimming and J lost 2 bases; unmatched junction nucleotides: 11. This CDR3 spans 16 amino acids. CDR1 is SGDLS and CDR2 is YYNGEE in the germline V gene. The CDR3 spells CASSRTGEGTQETQYF. CDR3 nucleotides: TGTGCCAGCAGCAGGACAGGTGAGGGCACACAAGAGACCCAGTACTTC.

The chain uses TRBV30 and TRBJ2-1, with D unclear. Trimming shortened V by 0 bases and J by 8 bases, and 8 bases separated the two germline ends. Germline lookup yields CDR1 GTSNPN and CDR2 SVGIG (reference sequence). The length of the CDR3 is 12 residues. CDR3 in amino acids: CAWSVQLDEQFF. CDR3 in DNA: TGTGCCTGGAGTGTGCAACTCGATGAGCAGTTCTTC. Combining the CDR3 with reference TRBV30 and TRBJ2-1 gives the whole variable domain SQTIHQWPATLVQPVGSPLSLECTVEGTSNPNLYWYRQAAGRGLQLLFYSVGIGQISSEVPQNLSASRPQDRQFILSSKKLLLSDSGFYLCAWSVQLDEQFFGPGTRLTVL.